This T cell receptor beta chain appears in the sequencing data of a study of cytomegalovirus exposure and HLA in healthy donors. Study-level findings and limits: With further analysis later on, most CMV-associated TCR beta chains appeared HLA-restricted. The availability of immune exposure information extended only to CMV serostatus.

In the PCR, 60 Vbeta and 13 Jbeta primers were used. Clones were read by immunoSEQ multiplex PCR, and TCRdb kept only the in-frame ones, dropping some. The table lists 140,000 to 150,000 clones, over 60% of them singletons. V lost 6 bases and J lost 7, with 18 bases in between. The CDR3 loop spans 14 amino acids. Germline V gene lookup returns CDR1 MDHEN and CDR2 SYDVKM. In the case of this clone: Antigen unknown.

What was sequenced was PBMCs. The TCR comes from a man between 40 and 49 years old in good health and CMV-seropositive. This chain joins TRBV28 and TRBJ1-2; tentatively, D is TRBD1 (5 bases). The CDR3 spells CASRPITGRGGYTF. DNA for the CDR3: TGTGCCAGCAGACCGATAACAGGAAGGGGTGGCTACACCTTC.